This TCR beta chain comes out of a study of beta chain features in type 1 diabetes. Study context: Age, gender and cell yields were alike across patients and healthy donors. Overall study findings and caveats: Across all four CD4+ subsets, people with type 1 diabetes showed modestly shorter TCRB CDR3s. It was among patients, rather than healthy donors, that naive, central memory and Treg TCRB repertoires appeared more similar.

Expressed TCRB transcripts were sequenced, since all the RNA that had been isolated was reverse transcribed. About 3.6 million reads on average were seen across naive, central memory and regulatory T cell samples. Here immunoSEQ multiplex PCR was the method, and the copy in TCRdb shows in-frame clones only, minus some. The repertoire holds 280,000 or so clones, with roughly 15% as singletons. Germline loops: CDR1 SGHAT, CDR2 FQNNGV. The CDR3 sequence is 16 residues long. Trimming took 6 bases from V and 4 from J, leaving 18 bases between them. CD4+ naive, central memory, regulatory and stem cell-like memory subsets were isolated by sorting on CD45RO/CCR7/CD25/CD127/CD95/CD27. To note about this clone: Its antigen is not known.

The chain carries TRBV11-2 and TRBJ2-2; TRBD1 might be the D (5 bases). The TCR comes from a man in his late teens or twenties with type 1 diabetes. Source material: naive CD4+ T cells from blood. CDR3 nucleotides: TGTGCCAGCAGACCATTTACAGGTTTATCCACCGGGGAGCTGTTTTTT. Protein sequence: CASRPFTGLSTGELFF. The complete variable domain, with remaining parts taken from reference TRBV11-2 and TRBJ2-2, reads EAGVAQSPRYKIIEKRQSVAFWCNPISGHATLYWYQQILGQGPKLLIQFQNNGVVDDSQLPKDRFSAERLKGVDSTLKIQPAKLEDSAVYLCASRPFTGLSTGELFFGEGSRLTVL.